A single T cell receptor beta chain is shown here with its context. The antigen remains undetermined. 60 Vbeta and 13 Jbeta primers were used in PCR. The method was immunoSEQ multiplex PCR; TCRdb's version includes in-frame clones alone and lacks a portion of them. Counted here are under 200,000 clones, roughly 72% occurring once; the ten biggest clones make up 2% to 2.5%. Donors sampled were nominally healthy, though unrecorded immune exposures were likely. CDR3 length: 15 amino acids. Germline V CDR1 and CDR2: WSHSY, SAAADI. V was pared by 8 bases and J by 0 bases, with 3 bases of the junction left unmatched. These data are taken from a study of cytomegalovirus exposure and HLA in healthy donors. General study results and limits: Relative to equally common others, HLA-associated TCR beta chains showed greater clonal expansion in a later analysis.

The chain joins TRBV10-2 to TRBJ2-3; 12 bases fit TRBD2. The receptor's source is a woman in her thirties in good health and CMV-seropositive. The sequenced material came from PBMCs. CDR3: CASASGGASTDTQYF. DNA for the CDR3: TGCGCCAGCGCTAGCGGGGGGGCCAGCACAGATACGCAGTATTTT.